The 3 T cell receptor beta chains listed next were all sequenced from one sample in a study of blood T cell repertoires in COVID-19. Sequencing was performed with immunoSEQ multiplex PCR; in TCRdb, only in-frame clones are kept and a portion is missing. The top ten hold 3.1% of the sample, which has 200,000 to 250,000 clones, roughly nine tenths seen once. Sequencing input: PBMCs or T cells enriched from blood (not recorded which). These receptors were taken from a woman between 45 and 65 years old in a cohort exposed to, infected with or recovered from COVID-19 (not recorded which).

The chain combines TRBV30 with TRBJ2-7, with 7 bases matching TRBD2. Trimming removed 5 bases from V and 1 base from J; junction bases left unmatched: 5. CDR1 and CDR2 from the germline V gene are GTSNPN and SVGIG (reference sequence). The CDR3 sequence is 13 residues long. This CDR3 reads CAWRGGGSYEQYF. In DNA form, the CDR3 reads TGTGCCTGGCGGGGCGGGGGATCCTACGAGCAGTACTTC.

The chain is built from TRBV27 and TRBJ2-1; the match to TRBD2 covers 9 bases. V shed 3 bases and J 5 bases; nucleotides not matched to a gene: 5. Germline V CDR1 and CDR2: MNHEY, SMNVEV (reference sequence). The CDR3 sequence is 15 residues long. In nucleotides, the CDR3 is TGTGCCAGCAGTTTGAGATTAGCGGGGGACAATGAGCAGTTCTTC. Translating it yields CASSLRLAGDNEQFF.

This chain links TRBV2 with TRBJ1-5; 11 bases match TRBD1. Trimming cost V 6 bases and J 6 bases; bases outside gene matches: 4. Germline V gene lookup returns CDR1 SNHLY and CDR2 FYNNEI. The CDR3 contains 14 residues. The CDR3 nucleotides are TGTGCCAGCAGCGGACAGGGGGCGCCTCAGCCCCAGCATTTT. It translates to CASSGQGAPQPQHF.